Below, 30 T cell receptor beta chains from the same sample are listed, as sequenced in a study of cytotoxic CD8 clonotypes in ibrutinib-treated CLL. The data were produced by immunoSEQ multiplex PCR, yet TCRdb's version contains in-frame clones alone and is incomplete. Of 190,000 or so clones detected, around 72% appear once; the ten largest clones hold under 15%. Specimen: PBMCs, collected after 24 months of ibrutinib treatment. The receptors were sampled from a human donor with chronic lymphocytic leukemia.

The chain has TRBV4-3 and TRBJ2-2, with D uncertain. The CDR3 extends over 14 amino acids. From germline, CDR1 is LGHNA and CDR2 YSLEER. The germline V and J ends were trimmed by 1 base and 6 bases, with 9 bases remaining between them. The chain's CDR3 is CASSQVFRPGELFF. CDR3 in DNA: TGCGCCAGCAGCCAAGTTTTTCGCCCCGGGGAGCTGTTTTTT.

This clone was seen just once. CDR3 sequence (DNA): TGTGCCAGCAGCCGCCACCATTTGCCAATGAACACTGAAGCTTTCTTT. Residues: CASSRHHLPMNTEAFF. The chain links TRBV7-6 to TRBJ1-1; no definite D call. Germline V CDR1 and CDR2: SGHVS, FNYEAQ. There are 16 residues in the CDR3. V was shortened by 5 bases and J by 0 bases, with 16 bases between the two germline ends.

The V call is TRBV29-1, the J call TRBJ2-1, with no clear D. V gave up 7 bases and J gave up 6 bases, with 19 bases separating them. Germline V CDR1 and CDR2: SQVTM, ANQGSEA. The CDR3 totals 14 residues. The CDR3: CSAQGWLVGNEQFF. The CDR3 nucleotides read TGCAGCGCCCAAGGGTGGCTAGTAGGCAATGAGCAGTTCTTC.

The J gene is TRBJ2-7, the V gene TRBV6-6; 8 bases line up with TRBD1. CDR1 MNHNY and CDR2 SVGAGI come from the germline V gene (reference sequence). With 6 bases clipped from V and 4 bases from J, the junction kept 5 bases outside the gene matches. The CDR3 is 13 residues long. The CDR3 sequence is CASRPGGQYEQYF. Written as DNA, the CDR3 is TGTGCCAGCAGGCCAGGGGGCCAATACGAGCAGTACTTC.

The V call is TRBV5-6, the J call TRBJ2-7; 8 positions agree with TRBD1. Germline-derived CDR1 and CDR2 are SGHDT and YYEEEE. The CDR3 sequence is 12 residues long. The J segment lost 6 bases and the V segment lost 4 bases, leaving 3 bases of the junction unmatched. The CDR3 DNA follows: TGTGCCAGCAGCAGGACAGGGCGCGAGCAGTACTTC. Translated: CASSRTGREQYF.

The rearrangement uses TRBV10-3 and TRBJ1-1; 7 bases agree with TRBD1. The germline CDR1 and CDR2 sequences are ENHRY and SYGVKD. V gave up 10 bases and J gave up 1 base; unmatched junction bases: 9. The CDR3 is made up of 14 amino acids. The CDR3 region has the DNA TGTGCCACCATACGGGGACAGAGGAACACTGAAGCTTTCTTT. This encodes CATIRGQRNTEAFF.

The gene calls are TRBV7-2 and TRBJ2-5, with D hard to call. The CDR3 sequence is 13 residues long. V was pared by 0 bases and J by 4 bases, with 6 bases between. CDR1 is SGHTA, CDR2 FQGNSA, per germline. The CDR3 protein is CASSLADGETQYF. DNA for the CDR3: TGTGCCAGCAGCTTAGCGGACGGAGAGACCCAGTACTTC.

This clone was picked up a small number of times. The V call is TRBV4-3, the J call TRBJ1-2, with D possibly being TRBD1 (6 bases). Per germline, CDR1 LGHNA and CDR2 YSLEER. V was cut by 0 bases and J by 4 bases, with 9 bases left in between. The CDR3 totals 14 residues. This chain's CDR3 is CASSQDHRAYGYTF. The CDR3 DNA sequence: TGCGCCAGCAGCCAAGATCACAGGGCCTATGGCTACACCTTC.

A few counts support this clone. The chain joins TRBV7-2 to TRBJ1-5; D not resolved. Trimming left V 5 bases short and J 0 bases short, with 11 bases between. The CDR3 length is 15 residues. CDR1 and CDR2 (germline): SGHTA, FQGNSA. The CDR3 spells CASSLGRVSNQPQHF. In DNA form, the CDR3 reads TGTGCCAGCAGCCTCGGCAGAGTTAGCAATCAGCCCCAGCATTTT. Full variable domain (remainder filled in from reference TRBV7-2 and TRBJ1-5): GAGVSQSPSNKVTEKGKDVELRCDPISGHTALYWYRQSLGQGLEFLIYFQGNSAPDKSGLPSDRFSAERTGGSVSTLTIQRTQQEDSAVYLCASSLGRVSNQPQHFGDGTRLSIL.

The chain employs TRBV11-2 and TRBJ2-7; D might be TRBD1 or TRBD2, each matching 5 bases. V lost 5 bases and J lost 2, with 19 bases in between. CDR1 is SGHAT and CDR2 is FQNNGV in the germline V gene. This CDR3 has 16 residues. CDR3 nucleotides: TGTGCCAGCAGCCCCCTCACGGGACGGATCACCTACGAGCAGTACTTC. Protein product: CASSPLTGRITYEQYF.

The table lists this clone with a count of one. The chain has TRBV29-1 and TRBJ1-1; D is unclear. The ends were cut back, 4 bases at V and 6 bases at J, with 12 bases in the middle. The CDR3 loop spans 12 amino acids. CDR1 and CDR2 from the germline V gene are SQVTM and ANQGSEA. The CDR3 region has the DNA TGCAGCGTTGTTCGGGGTCCGGCTGAAGCTTTCTTT. This gives the protein CSVVRGPAEAFF.

This chain connects TRBV5-1 to TRBJ2-1; a weak D match, TRBD1 (6 bases). The CDR3 covers 13 residues. Germline values: CDR1 SGHRS, CDR2 YFSETQ. Between the trimmed V and J ends, which lost 3 bases and 7 bases, there was a span of 11 bases. The DNA for the CDR3 is TGCGCCAGCAGCTCGCAAACAGGGAATGAGCAGTTCTTC. As protein: CASSSQTGNEQFF.

V is TRBV6-1 and J is TRBJ1-4, with D perhaps TRBD1 (6 bases). Trimming pared 10 bases from V and 7 bases from J, leaving 22 bases between. The V gene's germline CDR1 is MNHNS and CDR2 SASEGT. The CDR3 has 15 amino acids. Here the CDR3 DNA reads TGTGCCACCAACCGATGGGCAGGGGAGGGTGAAAAACTGTTTTTT. Its translation: CATNRWAGEGEKLFF.

This clone appeared a few times. The chain carries TRBV5-4 and TRBJ1-5; the D is unclear. Trimming took 1 base from V and 1 from J, leaving 6 bases between them. The germline CDR1 and CDR2 sequences are SGHNT and YYREEE (reference sequence). The CDR3 covers 14 residues. The CDR3 protein is CASSLFQSNQPQHF. The CDR3 DNA reads TGTGCCAGCAGCTTGTTTCAGAGCAATCAGCCCCAGCATTTT.

This clone was counted a few times. The genes are TRBV5-1 and TRBJ1-2; D ambiguous. Per the germline V gene, CDR1 is SGHRS and CDR2 is YFSETQ. The CDR3 spans 14 residues. V lost 0 bases and J 2 bases, leaving 8 bases between the germline ends. The CDR3 nucleotides are TGCGCCAGCAGCTTGGGGGTCGGGAACTATGGCTACACCTTC. It translates to CASSLGVGNYGYTF.

The genes are TRBV7-9 and TRBJ1-3, with TRBD1 matching over 8 bases. Germline V gives CDR1 SEHNR, CDR2 FQNEAQ (reference sequence). The CDR3 consists of 18 residues. Trimming removed 3 bases from V and 4 bases from J; junction bases left unmatched: 14. Here the CDR3 reads CASSLPNSRTGFGNTIYF. The CDR3 bases are TGTGCCAGCAGCTTGCCGAATAGTCGGACAGGGTTCGGAAACACCATATATTTT.

CDR3: CSAVTSGTYNEQFF. As DNA, the CDR3 is TGCAGCGCCGTGACTAGCGGGACCTACAATGAGCAGTTCTTC. The gene calls are TRBV29-1 and TRBJ2-1; 11 positions agree with TRBD2. This CDR3 has 14 residues. The V gene's germline CDR1 is SQVTM and CDR2 ANQGSEA. V dropped 7 bases and J dropped 2; count of bases not matched to a gene: 4.

This clone showed up just once. This sequence joins TRBV27 and TRBJ1-1, with D unresolved. CDR3 length: 13 amino acids. Trimming stripped 5 bases from V and 1 base from J, with 8 bases between. Germline CDR1 and CDR2: MNHEY and SMNVEV (reference sequence). CDR3 coding DNA: TGTGCCAGCAGTGCTTGGGGGAACACTGAAGCTTTCTTT. Translating gives CASSAWGNTEAFF.

This sequence joins TRBV27 and TRBJ1-1; D remains ambiguous. V lost 0 bases and J lost 1, with 15 bases in between. The V gene's germline CDR1 is MNHEY and CDR2 SMNVEV (reference sequence). The CDR3 extends over 17 amino acids. CDR3 coding DNA: TGTGCCAGCAGTTTATCGGGAGATCTATTAAGGAACACTGAAGCTTTCTTT. Amino acids: CASSLSGDLLRNTEAFF.

CDR3 nucleotide sequence: TGTGCCATCTCATTCATCCATGGCTACACCTTC. Translating it yields CAISFIHGYTF. The chain is built from TRBV10-3 and TRBJ1-2; D is unclear. The CDR3 contains 11 residues. Germline lookup yields CDR1 ENHRY and CDR2 SYGVKD. The germline V and J ends were trimmed by 8 bases and 6 bases, with 10 bases remaining between them.

J is TRBJ1-2 and V is TRBV9, with 7 positions matching TRBD1. CDR1 and CDR2 from the germline V gene are SGDLS and YYNGEE. J was trimmed by 3 bases and V by 6 bases; bases with no gene match: 11. The CDR3 covers 15 residues. This chain's CDR3 is CASTPLTGSHYGYTF. The CDR3 DNA follows: TGTGCCAGCACTCCACTGACAGGGTCCCACTATGGCTACACCTTC.

The chain has TRBV4-1 and TRBJ2-1; 13 nucleotides line up with TRBD2. Germline values: CDR1 MGHRA, CDR2 YSYEKL. The CDR3 sequence is 18 residues long. V gave up 5 bases and J gave up 9 bases; unmatched junction bases: 16. The CDR3 DNA sequence: TGCGCCAGCAGCGCAGGACTAGCGGGAGAGATTACTAATGGTGAGCAGTTCTTC. Translated: CASSAGLAGEITNGEQFF.

This clone was detected only a few times. For the CDR3, the DNA is TGTGCCAGCAGTTCCCCGGGAGCGGGCACAGATACGCAGTATTTT. It encodes CASSSPGAGTDTQYF. The genes are TRBV6-6 and TRBJ2-3, with D possibly being TRBD2 (6 bases). This CDR3 has 15 residues. Germline CDR1 and CDR2: MNHNY and SVGAGI (reference sequence). V lost 4 bases, J lost 1 base, and 12 bases lay in between.

CDR3 nucleotide sequence: TGTGCCACCAGCAGAGAAACGACGCAGGGGAACACTGAAGCTTTCTTT. It is translated as CATSRETTQGNTEAFF. The chain has TRBV15 and TRBJ1-1; D possibly corresponds to TRBD1 (5 bases). In germline, CDR1 is LNHNV, CDR2 YYDKDF (reference sequence). V was pared by 0 bases and J by 1 base, with 12 bases between. The CDR3 spans 16 residues.

The rearrangement links TRBV25-1 to TRBJ2-1; TRBD2 aligns across 8 bases. Germline CDR1 and CDR2: MGHDK and SYGVNS. This CDR3 contains 13 residues. The V gene end was trimmed by 4 bases and the J gene end by 12 bases; junction bases not matched to a gene: 8. The CDR3 sequence is CASSGAGEGSQFF. In nucleotides, the CDR3 is TGTGCCAGCAGTGGAGCGGGAGAGGGATCGCAGTTCTTC.

This clone was seen a handful of times. The genes are TRBV2 and TRBJ1-5; weak D call: TRBD1 (5 bases). The CDR3 runs to 14 residues. The germline gives CDR1 SNHLY, CDR2 FYNNEI. Trimming shortened V by 5 bases and J by 3 bases, and 11 bases separated the two germline ends. CDR3 nucleotide sequence: TGTGCCAGCAGTAAAGACAGTAACAATCAGCCCCAGCATTTT. This encodes CASSKDSNNQPQHF. The full variable domain, completed using reference TRBV2 and TRBJ1-5, is EPEVTQTPSHQVTQMGQEVILRCVPISNHLYFYWYRQILGQKVEFLVSFYNNEISEKSEIFDDQFSVERPDGSNFTLKIRSTKLEDSAMYFCASSKDSNNQPQHFGDGTRLSIL.

Comments on this clone: One end of the junction varies from germline; a read error may be responsible. The chain carries TRBV7-9 and TRBJ2-7, with D uncertain. The CDR3 is made up of 12 amino acids. Per the germline V gene, CDR1 is SEHNR and CDR2 is FQNEAQ (reference sequence). The chain's CDR3 is CASSLALGKWNF. The CDR3 DNA follows: TGTGCCAGCAGCTTAGCGTTGGGGAAATGGAACTTC. The full variable domain, with the rest looked up from reference TRBV7-9 and TRBJ2-7, is DTGVSQNPRHKITKRGQNVTFRCDPISEHNRLYWYRQTLGQGPEFLTYFQNEAQLEKSRLLSDRFSAERPKGSFSTLEIQRTEQGDSAMYLCASSLALGKWNFGPGTRLTVT.

The CDR3 bases are TGTGCCAGCAGCTTAGCTGGCAGGGGGAGGACTGAAGCTTTCTTT. Encoded protein: CASSLAGRGRTEAFF. This chain joins TRBV7-2 and TRBJ1-1; 7 bases line up with TRBD1. The CDR3 covers 15 residues. Germline V gives CDR1 SGHTA, CDR2 FQGNSA. Germline trimming cut 0 bases from V and 5 bases from J; bases unmatched to any gene: 6. Full variable domain (rest looked up from reference TRBV7-2 and TRBJ1-1): GAGVSQSPSNKVTEKGKDVELRCDPISGHTALYWYRQSLGQGLEFLIYFQGNSAPDKSGLPSDRFSAERTGGSVSTLTIQRTQQEDSAVYLCASSLAGRGRTEAFFGQGTRLTVV.

V gene TRBV9 combines with J gene TRBJ1-1; tentative D call: TRBD1 (6 bases). Germline lookup yields CDR1 SGDLS and CDR2 YYNGEE. V was cut by 0 bases and J by 7 bases, with 16 bases left in between. The CDR3 spans 15 residues. Written as DNA, the CDR3 is TGTGCCAGCAGCGTAGAATCATCGGGGGCCTATGAAGCTTTCTTT. It specifies CASSVESSGAYEAFF.

The chain links TRBV14 to TRBJ2-7, with 9 nucleotides matching TRBD1. The junction had 8 bases not matched to a gene; V was cut back by 4 bases and J by 4 bases. The CDR3 is made up of 15 amino acids. Germline V gene sequence: CDR1 SGHDN, CDR2 FVKESK. Here the CDR3 reads CASSRTGTGYYEQYF. As DNA, the CDR3 is TGTGCCAGCAGCCGCACCGGGACAGGGTATTACGAGCAGTACTTC.